These 10 T cell receptor beta chains originate from one sample sequenced in a study of cytomegalovirus exposure and HLA in healthy donors. Researchers ran the PCR with 60 Vbeta and 13 Jbeta primers. This table comes from immunoSEQ multiplex PCR, and its TCRdb copy is limited to in-frame clones, with some not included. Among around 150,000 clones listed, approximately 80% were seen once. Sequencing used PBMCs. All receptors derive from a man aged 35-49 years in good health and CMV-seronegative.

Only one count was recorded for this clone. CDR3 coding DNA: TGTGCCAGCAGCAGAACTCATTCTGGGGCCAACGTCCTGACTTTC. This encodes CASSRTHSGANVLTF. The rearrangement uses TRBV5-6 and TRBJ2-6; D unresolved. Trimming stripped 4 bases from V and 1 base from J, with 9 bases between. Per germline, CDR1 SGHDT and CDR2 YYEEEE. The CDR3 is 15 amino acids.

The CDR3 DNA reads TGTGCCAGCTTACTGCAAGAGACCCAGTACTTC. It codes for CASLLQETQYF. The chain employs TRBV7-9 and TRBJ2-5; D gene unclear. CDR3 length: 11 residues. The germline gives CDR1 SEHNR, CDR2 FQNEAQ (reference sequence). Trimming pared 8 bases from V and 2 bases from J, leaving 6 bases between.

The chain employs TRBV29-1 and TRBJ2-6, with TRBD1 as a possible D gene (6 bases). V lost 6 bases to trimming and J lost 0 bases, with 12 bases between them. The CDR3 is 15 amino acids. Germline CDR1 reads SQVTM; CDR2 reads ANQGSEA. CDR3 DNA: TGCAGCGTACCGGAGGACAGCTCTGGGGCCAACGTCCTGACTTTC. Protein: CSVPEDSSGANVLTF.

This chain connects TRBV2 to TRBJ2-1, with a tentative D call TRBD1 (5 bases). In germline, CDR1 is SNHLY, CDR2 FYNNEI. V lost 8 bases and J lost 2, with 7 bases in between. There are 12 residues in the CDR3. CDR3 protein: CASQGPYNEQFF. The CDR3 DNA is TGTGCCAGCCAGGGCCCCTACAATGAGCAGTTCTTC.

Only a few counts were recorded for this clone. The chain is built from TRBV7-9 and TRBJ2-2; 10 bases line up with TRBD2. Germline CDR1 and CDR2: SEHNR and FQNEAQ (reference sequence). The CDR3 is made up of 18 amino acids. Trimming cost V 4 bases and J 7 bases; bases outside gene matches: 15. The DNA for the CDR3 is TGTGCCAGCAGCTCCATTATTAGCGGGGGGACCGATTACGGGGAGCTGTTTTTT. Translated, it gives CASSSIISGGTDYGELFF.

The gene calls are TRBV2 and TRBJ1-1; a possible D gene is TRBD1 (5 bases). The CDR3 length is 11 residues. Looked up from germline, CDR1 is SNHLY and CDR2 is FYNNEI. Trimming cost V 7 bases and J 6 bases, with 9 bases left between them. DNA for the CDR3: TGTGCCAGCAAAGGGGCTGCTGAAGCTTTCTTT. This codes for CASKGAAEAFF.

The chain joins TRBV5-1 to TRBJ2-1; TRBD2 matches 14 bases. V was clipped by 3 bases and J by 7 bases; unmatched bases: 6. The CDR3 runs 16 residues. CDR1 is SGHRS, CDR2 YFSETQ, per germline. The CDR3 DNA reads as TGCGCCAGCAGCTCAGGCTGGACTAGCGGGGGGAATGAGCAGTTCTTC. Residues: CASSSGWTSGGNEQFF.

This clone was seen only a few times. This chain uses TRBV5-1 with TRBJ2-1; 8 positions match TRBD2. V lost 4 bases to trimming and J lost 3 bases; unmatched junction nucleotides: 9. Germline CDR1 is SGHRS and CDR2 is YFSETQ. This CDR3 has 16 amino acids. In nucleotides, the CDR3 is TGCGCCAGCAGCGCCTCTCCCGGGGGGGGCTACAATGAGCAGTTCTTC. Its protein product is CASSASPGGGYNEQFF.

The chain has TRBV4-3 and TRBJ2-7; TRBD1 might be the D (6 bases). Germline V gene lookup returns CDR1 LGHNA and CDR2 YSLEER. Trimming left V 0 bases short and J 7 bases short, with 16 bases between. This CDR3 spans 15 amino acids. The CDR3 coding sequence is TGCGCCAGCAGCCAAGAAAGGACGGACAGTAGGGAGCAGTACTTC. Amino acid sequence: CASSQERTDSREQYF.

J is TRBJ1-1 and V is TRBV28; TRBD1 might be the D (5 bases). The CDR3 is 13 amino acids. Trimming shortened V by 3 bases and J by 9 bases, and 14 bases separated the two germline ends. Per germline, CDR1 MDHEN and CDR2 SYDVKM. CDR3 loop: CASSFRGAGKAFF. The CDR3 bases are TGTGCCAGCAGTTTTAGGGGCGCGGGGAAAGCTTTCTTT.